Below, 20 T cell receptor beta chains from the same sample are listed, as sequenced in a study of T cell responses to AZD1222 COVID-19 vaccine. The repertoire was sequenced with immunoSEQ multiplex PCR; TCRdb's copy has only in-frame clones and lacks some. The sample consists of some 69,000 clones, about 85% of them appearing once. The source material was peripheral blood, sampled on day 0 of AZD1222 vaccination. The receptors derive from an adult in good health.

The rearrangement joins TRBV5-1 to TRBJ2-7; either TRBD1 or TRBD2 may supply D (5 bases each). Germline assignment: CDR1 SGHRS and CDR2 YFSETQ. V dropped 0 bases and J dropped 5 bases, with 12 bases sitting between them. The length of the CDR3 is 14 residues. The CDR3 loop reads CASSLGQGVHEQYF. In DNA, the CDR3 is TGCGCCAGCAGCTTGGGTCAGGGAGTCCACGAGCAGTACTTC.

The genes are TRBV6-1 and TRBJ1-3; D not resolved. This CDR3 comprises 13 residues. Per the germline V gene, CDR1 is MNHNS and CDR2 is SASEGT. V lost 2 bases to trimming and J lost 8 bases, with 10 bases between them. CDR3: CASSESPGYTIYF. Written as DNA, the CDR3 is TGTGCCAGCAGTGAATCCCCCGGATACACCATATATTTT.

The genes are TRBV13 and TRBJ1-2; the match to TRBD1 covers 7 bases. The J segment lost 2 bases and the V segment lost 4 bases, leaving 13 bases of the junction unmatched. The CDR3 runs to 17 residues. CDR1 PRHDT and CDR2 FYEKMQ come from the germline V gene (reference sequence). CDR3 sequence: CASSSPLERGHNYGYTF. DNA of the CDR3: TGTGCCAGCAGCTCCCCCTTGGAAAGGGGGCACAACTATGGCTACACCTTC.

This clone was picked up one time. This chain uses TRBV3-1 (or the pseudogene TRBV3-2) with TRBJ2-1, with no clear D. The CDR3 has 15 amino acids. CDR1 and CDR2 (germline): LGHDT, YNNKEL (reference sequence). V was trimmed by 0 bases and J by 3 bases, leaving 9 bases between them. The CDR3 reads CASSQDLRIYNEQFF. The CDR3 DNA sequence: TGTGCCAGCAGCCAAGATCTACGGATCTACAATGAGCAGTTCTTC.

This sequence joins TRBV13 and TRBJ2-7, with a tentative D call TRBD1 (6 bases). This CDR3 has 14 amino acids. The germline V gene has CDR1 PRHDT and CDR2 FYEKMQ (reference sequence). Deletions cut 4 bases from V and 1 base from J, with 11 bases between. This CDR3 reads CASSSSQGSYEQYF. The DNA of the CDR3 is TGTGCCAGCAGCTCCTCACAGGGTTCCTACGAGCAGTACTTC.

This chain links TRBV11-3 with TRBJ1-1; D is perhaps TRBD1 (6 bases). The length of the CDR3 is 13 residues. Trimming cost V 1 base and J 7 bases, with 10 bases left between them. Germline values: CDR1 SGHNT, CDR2 YENEEA. CDR3 loop: CASSLGRGLEAFF. The CDR3 region has the DNA TGTGCCAGCAGCTTAGGACGGGGGCTTGAAGCTTTCTTT.

The chain has TRBV5-1 and TRBJ2-1; D is unclear. The ends were cut back, 0 bases at V and 3 bases at J, with 4 bases in the middle. The CDR3 covers 13 residues. Germline loops: CDR1 SGHRS, CDR2 YFSETQ. For the CDR3, the DNA is TGCGCCAGCAGCTTGGCTATCTACAATGAGCAGTTCTTC. Its translation: CASSLAIYNEQFF.

The rearrangement uses TRBV9 and TRBJ1-2; D remains unclear. Germline lookup yields CDR1 SGDLS and CDR2 YYNGEE. V was trimmed by 3 bases and J by 8 bases, leaving 5 bases between them. The CDR3 length is 10 residues. The CDR3 DNA follows: TGTGCCAGCAGCGGACAAGGCTACACCTTC. This translates into CASSGQGYTF. Variable domain in full (rest from reference TRBV9 and TRBJ1-2): DSGVTQTPKHLITATGQRVTLRCSPRSGDLSVYWYQQSLDQGLQFLIQYYNGEERAKGNILERFSAQQFPDLHSELNLSSLELGDSALYFCASSGQGYTFGSGTRLTVV.

This clone was recorded once. The chain is built from TRBV19 and TRBJ2-3, with 8 positions matching TRBD1. The length of the CDR3 is 19 residues. J gave up 0 bases and V 6 bases, and 17 bases lay outside the gene matches. Looked up from germline, CDR1 is LNHDA and CDR2 is SQIVND (reference sequence). DNA for the CDR3: TGTGCCAGTAGCGGAACACGACAGGGGAACAGAATTAGCACAGATACGCAGTATTTT. The encoded protein is CASSGTRQGNRISTDTQYF.

V usage is TRBV7-2 and J usage is TRBJ2-1, with D perhaps assigned TRBD1 or TRBD2 (5 bases each). Germline CDR1 reads SGHTA; CDR2 reads FQGNSA. This CDR3 is built from 16 residues. V lost 2 bases to trimming and J lost 3 bases, with 14 bases between them. Written as DNA, the CDR3 is TGTGCCAGCAGCTTACGCTGGGACCGCCACTACAATGAGCAGTTCTTC. Its protein is CASSLRWDRHYNEQFF.

J is TRBJ1-6 and V is TRBV5-4; TRBD1 agrees at 10 bases. The CDR3 has 17 amino acids. V gave up 4 bases and J gave up 7 bases; unmatched junction bases: 11. CDR1 is SGHNT, CDR2 YYREEE, per germline (reference sequence). The CDR3 protein is CASSPRDRGSLNSPLHF. The CDR3 bases are TGTGCCAGCAGCCCCCGGGACAGGGGCTCCCTGAATTCACCCCTCCACTTT.

V is TRBV3-1 (or the pseudogene TRBV3-2) and J is TRBJ2-7, with unresolved D. Per germline, CDR1 LGHDT and CDR2 YNNKEL (reference sequence). The CDR3 loop spans 11 amino acids. V lost 6 bases to trimming and J lost 5 bases, with 8 bases between them. Here the CDR3 reads CASSLRHEQYF. The DNA of the CDR3 is TGTGCCAGCAGTCTCCGTCACGAGCAGTACTTC.

This clone was counted a single time. V gene TRBV6-5 combines with J gene TRBJ2-7; D is ambiguous. This CDR3 has 13 amino acids. V lost 5 bases and J 2 bases, leaving 10 bases between the germline ends. Per germline, CDR1 MNHEY and CDR2 SVGAGI. CDR3 region: CASSMGRAYEQYF. The DNA for the CDR3 is TGTGCCAGCAGTATGGGCCGGGCCTACGAGCAGTACTTC.

The chain carries TRBV5-1 and TRBJ1-2, with 8 bases lining up with TRBD1. V trimming: 4 bases; J trimming: 7 bases; junction bases outside the gene matches: 15. Germline V lookup: CDR1 SGHRS, CDR2 YFSETQ. The CDR3 loop spans 16 amino acids. CDR3 protein: CASSMEGQVTGGGYTF. The CDR3 DNA reads as TGCGCCAGCAGCATGGAGGGACAGGTCACAGGGGGTGGCTACACCTTC.

The chain's CDR3 is CASSLVGQGRNEQYF. The CDR3 region has the DNA TGCGCCAGCAGCTTGGTCGGACAGGGCCGGAACGAGCAGTACTTC. The gene calls are TRBV5-1 and TRBJ2-7, with TRBD1 matching over 8 bases. With V trimmed by 0 bases and J by 5 bases, 7 bases remained unmatched. The V gene's germline CDR1 is SGHRS and CDR2 YFSETQ. The CDR3 contains 15 residues.

V gene TRBV19 combines with J gene TRBJ1-4; 9 nucleotides match TRBD1. Per germline, CDR1 LNHDA and CDR2 SQIVND (reference sequence). V lost 4 bases, J lost 5 bases, and 2 bases stayed unmatched. The CDR3 runs 14 residues. CDR3 sequence: CASSTDRGNEKLFF. The CDR3 DNA sequence: TGTGCCAGTAGTACGGACAGGGGCAATGAAAAACTGTTTTTT.

The chain uses TRBV19 and TRBJ1-6; no clear D. V lost 9 bases and J lost 0, with 9 bases in between. Germline loops: CDR1 LNHDA, CDR2 SQIVND (reference sequence). The CDR3 is 14 amino acids. CDR3 sequence (DNA): TGTGCCAGCGCCTCCCGCTCCTATAATTCACCCCTCCACTTT. Translating gives CASASRSYNSPLHF.

CDR3 in amino acids: CSVGDREGSPLHF. The CDR3 DNA is TGCAGCGTTGGGGACAGGGAGGGATCACCCCTCCACTTT. This chain joins TRBV29-1 and TRBJ1-6, with 9 bases fitting TRBD1. The CDR3 is 13 amino acids. The junction had 5 bases not matched to a gene; V was cut back by 4 bases and J by 10 bases. The V gene's germline CDR1 is SQVTM and CDR2 ANQGSEA.

This clone showed up many times. The chain combines TRBV27 with TRBJ2-7; 8 nucleotides agree with TRBD1. The germline gives CDR1 MNHEY, CDR2 SMNVEV (reference sequence). V lost 4 bases to trimming and J lost 5 bases; unmatched junction nucleotides: 4. The CDR3 extends over 13 amino acids. The DNA for the CDR3 is TGTGCCAGCAGTTCATTACAGGGGGACGAGCAGTACTTC. It yields the protein CASSSLQGDEQYF.

This clone was seen at least ten times. The chain couples TRBV27 to TRBJ1-5; no reliable D call. Trimming cost V 4 bases and J 7 bases, with 17 bases left between them. This CDR3 spans 15 amino acids. Germline V gives CDR1 MNHEY, CDR2 SMNVEV (reference sequence). CDR3: CASSYGFGEGQPQHF. CDR3 nucleotides: TGTGCCAGCAGTTACGGTTTTGGGGAGGGACAGCCCCAGCATTTT.